Listed here is a single T cell receptor beta chain. Its target is not known. Germline V gives CDR1 SQVTM, CDR2 ANQGSEA. There are 14 residues in the CDR3. The ends lost 3 bases at V and 4 bases at J; junction bases unmatched: 6. 13 Jbeta primers and 60 Vbeta primers were used for the PCR. Here immunoSEQ multiplex PCR was the method, and the copy in TCRdb shows in-frame clones only, minus some. Of about 190,000 clones listed, 85% to 90% were seen once; the top ten hold 1.3%. These data originate in a study of cytomegalovirus exposure and HLA in healthy donors. Background on the study: Researchers found that approximately 77% of a few hundred genotyped donors fell within the Caucasian-associated ancestry cluster.

Whole-study results and caveats: By a later analysis, the bulk of CMV-associated TCR beta chains appeared HLA-restricted. Associated with HLA alleles at 0.05 false discovery rate in a later analysis were about 17,000 TCR beta sequences. In an earlier analysis, about 90% or about 30%: the productive usage of most TCR beta V segments.

The sequence was obtained from a man aged 30 to 39 in good health and CMV-seronegative. Sequencing was done on a sample of PBMCs. The chain carries TRBV29-1 and TRBJ1-1; TRBD1 matches 9 bases. CDR3 sequence (DNA): TGCAGCGTTGACCTACAGGGGGCCGCCACTGAAGCTTTCTTT. It is translated as CSVDLQGAATEAFF.